This T cell receptor (beta chain) came from a study of T-cell reconstitution after alpha-beta-depleted transplantation in children. The study's findings and limits: Most T-cell counts and diversity one year after the transplant came from T cells that were newly produced. Diversity of TCRbeta at day 60 was high in some patients, arising from surviving recipient T cells and thymic progenitors. It was reported that alpha-beta T cells came from several hundred expanded graft clones (about two months after transplant).

The CDR3 consists of 15 residues. Trimming removed 6 bases at V and 1 base at J, with 15 bases between. This clonotype appeared many times. Its antigen is not identified. Unique molecular identifiers tagged the TCRbeta library. TCRdb re-analysed the PCR reads in MiXCR, keeping a single row per CDR3 protein. The sample shows 780,000 or so distinct CDR3 sequences, about 15% of them seen only once. V gene TRBV12-3 or TRBV12-4 combines with J gene TRBJ2-5; TRBD2 might be the D (5 bases). The sequence derives from a male patient under 18 who had a stem cell transplant for acute lymphoblastic leukemia, so the T cells may come from the graft donor. Material: PBMCs, mostly from graft donor cells, obtained 360 days after TCRalphabeta/CD19-depleted stem cell transplant. CDR3 loop: CASSRDPSSQETQYF. In DNA, the CDR3 is TGTGCCAGCAGCCGCGACCCTAGCAGCCAAGAGACCCAGTACTTC.